The next 18 T cell receptor beta chains were all read from a single sample in a study of OX40 agonist ivuxolimab in advanced cancers. Produced via immunoSEQ multiplex PCR; TCRdb's table is partial and in-frame only. This table holds approximately 11,000 clones, roughly 84% found once. The sequencing used CD4+ or CD8+ T cells sorted from blood, collected in a trial of the OX40 agonist ivuxolimab. The origin of the receptors is an adult with an advanced solid tumor such as melanoma, head and neck, liver or kidney cancer.

The genes are TRBV27 and TRBJ1-5, with D possibly TRBD1 on 5 matching bases. The V gene's germline CDR1 is MNHEY and CDR2 SMNVEV (reference sequence). There are 14 residues in the CDR3. V lost 11 bases and J 1 base, leaving 15 bases between the germline ends. CDR3 bases: TGTGCCGCGGGACCCCCTCTAAGCAATCAGCCCCAGCATTTT. Translated: CAAGPPLSNQPQHF.

The V and J genes are TRBV10-3 and TRBJ2-7; 10 nucleotides agree with TRBD1. The V gene's germline CDR1 is ENHRY and CDR2 SYGVKD. This CDR3 has 15 residues. Trimming took 4 bases from V and 4 from J; bases not matched to a gene: 7. The CDR3 DNA reads as TGTGCCATCAGTGGAAATTGGGACAGGGGATACGAGCAGTACTTC. It specifies CAISGNWDRGYEQYF.

Judged by abundance, this clone is medium-sized. The chain is built from TRBV15 and TRBJ1-1, with D possibly TRBD1 on 5 matching bases. The germline V gene encodes CDR1 LNHNV and CDR2 YYDKDF (reference sequence). Trimming removed 4 bases from V and 6 bases from J, with 12 bases in between. The CDR3 is 13 residues long. CDR3 in amino acids: CATSISQGPEAFF. The CDR3 DNA reads TGTGCCACCAGCATTTCTCAGGGACCTGAAGCTTTCTTT. The full variable domain, its missing parts supplied by reference TRBV15 and TRBJ1-1, is DAMVIQNPRYQVTQFGKPVTLSCSQTLNHNVMYWYQQKSSQAPKLLFHYYDKDFNNEADTPDNFQSRRPNTSFCFLDIRSPGLGDTAMYLCATSISQGPEAFFGQGTRLTVV.

This clone has just one count. The rearrangement uses TRBV14 and TRBJ1-2; D gene unclear. This CDR3 has 14 amino acids. Germline values: CDR1 SGHDN, CDR2 FVKESK. The V end lost 4 bases, the J end lost 2 bases, and 11 bases lay between the germline ends. The CDR3 here is CASSPSPPNYGYTF. DNA for the CDR3: TGTGCCAGCAGCCCATCGCCCCCCAACTATGGCTACACCTTC.

This sequence joins TRBV19 and TRBJ1-2; weak D call: TRBD1 (5 bases). Germline V CDR1 and CDR2: LNHDA, SQIVND (reference sequence). V gave up 8 bases and J gave up 7 bases, with 23 bases separating them. This CDR3 is built from 15 residues. The CDR3 bases are TGTGCCAGTGGGGTTGAGGAGGATGGAAGGGGTGGCTACACCTTC. Encoded protein: CASGVEEDGRGGYTF.

This chain links TRBV4-1 with TRBJ2-7; D could derive from TRBD1 or TRBD2 (5 bases each). The CDR3 length is 15 residues. Germline CDR1 MGHRA, CDR2 YSYEKL. Trimming took 4 bases from V and 2 from J, leaving 15 bases between them. CDR3 in DNA: TGCGCCAGCAGCCCGGGACCTTATCTTACCTACGAGCAGTACTTC. The encoded protein is CASSPGPYLTYEQYF.

This clone was recorded a few times. The chain employs TRBV7-9 and TRBJ2-7; a weak D match, TRBD2 (5 bases). This CDR3 contains 13 residues. Trimming shortened V by 5 bases and J by 0 bases, and 8 bases separated the two germline ends. Germline V gene lookup returns CDR1 SEHNR and CDR2 FQNEAQ (reference sequence). CDR3 nucleotides: TGTGCCAGCAGCCCGGGGTTCTCCTACGAGCAGTACTTC. Translation: CASSPGFSYEQYF.

The J gene is TRBJ1-3, the V gene TRBV27; the D is unclear. V lost 3 bases and J 1 base, leaving 10 bases between the germline ends. CDR1 MNHEY and CDR2 SMNVEV come from the germline V gene (reference sequence). CDR3 length: 15 residues. The CDR3 reads CASSLTRGSGNTIYF. The CDR3 DNA sequence: TGTGCCAGCAGTTTGACCCGAGGGTCTGGAAACACCATATATTTT.

The gene calls are TRBV7-2 and TRBJ1-6; 7 bases map to TRBD1. In germline, CDR1 is SGHTA, CDR2 FQGNSA. Trimming cost V 5 bases and J 10 bases; bases outside gene matches: 20. The CDR3 loop spans 18 amino acids. In DNA form, the CDR3 reads TGTGCCAGCAGCACCCATCGAACAGGGGTTCTACTCGGATCACCCCTCCACTTT. It codes for CASSTHRTGVLLGSPLHF.

The chain has TRBV19 and TRBJ1-2; TRBD1 agrees at 7 bases. Trimming removed 7 bases from V and 2 bases from J; junction bases left unmatched: 7. This CDR3 spans 14 amino acids. Looked up from germline, CDR1 is LNHDA and CDR2 is SQIVND (reference sequence). In nucleotides, the CDR3 is TGTGCCAGTACCGACAGGGACCTAAACTATGGCTACACCTTC. It yields the protein CASTDRDLNYGYTF.

The chain couples TRBV5-1 to TRBJ1-1; unclear D gene. Germline-derived CDR1 and CDR2 are SGHRS and YFSETQ. V was trimmed by 6 bases and J by 2 bases, leaving 5 bases between them. The CDR3 sequence is 11 residues long. The CDR3 DNA sequence: TGCGCCAGCACCACTAACACTGAAGCTTTCTTT. It is translated as CASTTNTEAFF.

J is TRBJ2-7 and V is TRBV18, with 11 bases lining up with TRBD1. CDR3 length: 15 residues. V shed 3 bases and J 2 bases; nucleotides not matched to a gene: 3. Germline-derived CDR1 and CDR2 are KGHSH and LQKENI. CDR3 in DNA: TGTGCCAGCTCACCCCAGGACAGGGGGCCCTACGAGCAGTACTTC. This encodes CASSPQDRGPYEQYF.

The V and J genes are TRBV19 and TRBJ1-2, with no clear D. V lost 1 base and J lost 4, with 7 bases in between. The germline CDR1 and CDR2 sequences are LNHDA and SQIVND (reference sequence). There are 13 residues in the CDR3. CDR3 DNA sequence: TGTGCCAGTAGTATAGGGGAGCTCTATGGCTACACCTTC. Translating it yields CASSIGELYGYTF.

This chain connects TRBV7-3 to TRBJ2-2; 8 nucleotides agree with TRBD1. After removal of 5 bases from V and 4 bases from J, the junction contained 3 bases not matched to a gene. Germline V gives CDR1 SGHTA, CDR2 FQGTGA. CDR3 size: 14 residues. CDR3 DNA: TGTGCCAGCAGCCCAGGACAGGGCACCGGGGAGCTGTTTTTT. It is translated as CASSPGQGTGELFF.

The chain carries TRBV19 and TRBJ1-5, with TRBD1 matching over 7 bases. Germline V lookup: CDR1 LNHDA, CDR2 SQIVND (reference sequence). V trimming: 5 bases; J trimming: 2 bases; junction bases outside the gene matches: 3. This CDR3 contains 14 residues. CDR3 sequence (DNA): TGTGCCAGTAGTGACAGGGCTGGCAATCAGCCCCAGCATTTT. Its protein is CASSDRAGNQPQHF.

The rearrangement joins TRBV5-4 to TRBJ2-2; D call uncertain. The CDR3 is 16 residues long. Trimming stripped 4 bases from V and 0 bases from J, with 13 bases between. The germline V gene has CDR1 SGHNT and CDR2 YYREEE (reference sequence). The CDR3 DNA reads as TGTGCCAGCAGCCGTGGGCGTAGGTCGAACACCGGGGAGCTGTTTTTT. It translates to CASSRGRRSNTGELFF.

The rearrangement links TRBV7-9 to TRBJ1-3, with D unclear. The CDR3 has 12 amino acids. Trimming pared 5 bases from V and 7 bases from J, leaving 9 bases between. Germline-derived CDR1 and CDR2 are SEHNR and FQNEAQ (reference sequence). For the CDR3, the DNA is TGTGCCAGCAGCGTTATTAGGAACACCATATATTTT. This encodes CASSVIRNTIYF.

The chain recombines TRBV7-9 with TRBJ2-2; D gene ambiguous. Germline V gene lookup returns CDR1 SEHNR and CDR2 FQNEAQ (reference sequence). The length of the CDR3 is 16 residues. V lost 8 bases to trimming and J lost 4 bases, with 20 bases between them. CDR3 sequence: CASGSRAGFVTGELFF. The DNA of the CDR3 is TGTGCCAGCGGGTCCCGAGCCGGCTTTGTCACCGGGGAGCTGTTTTTT. The variable domain in full, with the rest retrieved from reference TRBV7-9 and TRBJ2-2, is DTGVSQNPRHKITKRGQNVTFRCDPISEHNRLYWYRQTLGQGPEFLTYFQNEAQLEKSRLLSDRFSAERPKGSFSTLEIQRTEQGDSAMYLCASGSRAGFVTGELFFGEGSRLTVL.